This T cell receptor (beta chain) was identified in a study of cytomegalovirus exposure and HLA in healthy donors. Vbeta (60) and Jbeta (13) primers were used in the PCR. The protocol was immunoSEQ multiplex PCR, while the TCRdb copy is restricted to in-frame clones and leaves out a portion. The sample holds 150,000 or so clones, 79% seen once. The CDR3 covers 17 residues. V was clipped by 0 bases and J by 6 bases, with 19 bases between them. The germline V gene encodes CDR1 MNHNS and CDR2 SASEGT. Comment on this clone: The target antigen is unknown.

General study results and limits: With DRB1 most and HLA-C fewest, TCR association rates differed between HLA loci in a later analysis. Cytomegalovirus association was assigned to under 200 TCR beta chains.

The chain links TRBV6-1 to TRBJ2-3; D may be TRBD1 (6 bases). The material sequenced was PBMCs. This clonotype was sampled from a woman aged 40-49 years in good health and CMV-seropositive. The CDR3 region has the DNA TGTGCCAGCAGTGAAGCGCCGGTTCTGGGGGCTTATGATACGCAGTATTTT. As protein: CASSEAPVLGAYDTQYF.